This passage covers 2 T cell receptor beta chains from one sample sequenced in a study of graft-versus-host responses after intestinal transplantation. The antigens of these receptors remain unknown. Some clones are missing from TCRdb's copy, which holds only in-frame ones; the method was immunoSEQ multiplex PCR. The sample gives some 48,000 clones, 85% to 95% of which show up once; under 0.25% is in the top ten. The sequencing here drew on unstimulated CD8+ T cells sorted from spleen or lymph node cells, taken before transplant. These receptors came from a human donor who was the organ donor for an intestinal transplant.

V and J are TRBV12-5 and TRBJ2-7; a weak D match, TRBD2 (6 bases). Trimming took 3 bases from V and 5 from J, leaving 20 bases between them. Germline V gives CDR1 LGHNT, CDR2 FRNRAP. The CDR3 spans 16 residues. The CDR3 spells CASGFNKEGEADEQYF. The CDR3 nucleotides read TGTGCTAGTGGTTTCAATAAGGAAGGGGAGGCGGACGAGCAGTACTTC.

The chain's CDR3 is CSVDSPVNTGELFF. The CDR3 DNA reads as TGCAGCGTTGATAGCCCTGTTAACACCGGGGAGCTGTTTTTT. The chain employs TRBV29-1 and TRBJ2-2; no clear D gene. CDR3 length: 14 residues. CDR1 SQVTM and CDR2 ANQGSEA come from the germline V gene. Trimming left V 3 bases short and J 2 bases short, with 10 bases between.